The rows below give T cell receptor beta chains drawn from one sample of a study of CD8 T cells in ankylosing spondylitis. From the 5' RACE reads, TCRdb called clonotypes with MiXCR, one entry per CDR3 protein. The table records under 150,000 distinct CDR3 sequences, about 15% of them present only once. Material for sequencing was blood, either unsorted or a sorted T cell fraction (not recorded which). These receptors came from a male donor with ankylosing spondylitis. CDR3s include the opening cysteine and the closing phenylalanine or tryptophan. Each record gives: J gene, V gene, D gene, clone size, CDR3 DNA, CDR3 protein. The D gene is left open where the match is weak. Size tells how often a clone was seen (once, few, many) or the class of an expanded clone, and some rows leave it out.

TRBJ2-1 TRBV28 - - TGTGCCAGCAGTCCCCAGACTAGTGGGGACAATGAGCAGTTCTTC CASSPQTSGDNEQFF
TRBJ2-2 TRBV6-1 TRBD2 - TGTGCCACCCCTCGCGGGAGGGCGCCCGGGGAGCTGTTTTTT CATPRGRAPGELFF
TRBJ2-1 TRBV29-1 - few TGCAGCGTTGGGGTCAATGAGCAGTTCTTC CSVGVNEQFF
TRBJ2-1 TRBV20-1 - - TGCAGTGCCCTACAGTCAGGGATACAAGGTAACAATGAGCAGTTCTTC CSALQSGIQGNNEQFF
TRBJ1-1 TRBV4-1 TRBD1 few TGCGCCAGCAGCCACGGGACAGACTTCATGAACACTGAAGCTTTCTTT CASSHGTDFMNTEAFF
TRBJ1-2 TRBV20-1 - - TGCAGTGCTAGTAGGGAAAACTATGGCTACACCTTC CSASRENYGYTF
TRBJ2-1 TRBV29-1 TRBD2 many TGCAGCGTTGAAGATCTTCCCGGGACTAGCCTCAATGAGCAGTTCTTC CSVEDLPGTSLNEQFF
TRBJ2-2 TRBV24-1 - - TGTGCCACCAGCCCCGGGTCTGGGGAGCTGTTTTTT CATSPGSGELFF
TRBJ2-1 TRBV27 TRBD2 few TGTGCCATCTCCCTGGGGGGGACTAGCGGGAGAGGGGAGCAGTTCTTC CAISLGGTSGRGEQFF
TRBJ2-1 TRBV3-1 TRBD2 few TGTGCCAGCAGCCAACTAGCGGGGGATGAGCAGTTCTTC CASSQLAGDEQFF
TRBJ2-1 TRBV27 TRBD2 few TGTGCCAGCAGCGCCGGGACTAGCGAGTTCTTC CASSAGTSEFF
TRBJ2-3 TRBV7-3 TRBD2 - TGTGCCAGCAGCTCGACTAGCAGCTCTGACACGTATACGCAGTATTTT CASSSTSSSDTYTQYF
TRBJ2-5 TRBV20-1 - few TGCAGTGCTAGAGGGGAGAGAAAGGGCCAAGAGACCCAGTACTTC CSARGERKGQETQYF
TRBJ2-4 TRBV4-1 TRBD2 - TGCGCCAGCAGCCAGGGCCAGCGGGAGGTCACGGGGAACATTCAGTACTTC CASSQGQREVTGNIQYF
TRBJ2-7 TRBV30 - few TGTGCCTGGAAGGGAGACCCGGTATACGAGCAGTACTTC CAWKGDPVYEQYF
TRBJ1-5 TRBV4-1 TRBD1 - TGCGCCAGCAGCTCTGGAGAGGCGGGGACAGCACCTCAGCCCCAGCATTTT CASSSGEAGTAPQPQHF
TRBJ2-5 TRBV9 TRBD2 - TGTGCCAGCAGCCCGGGACTAGCGGGGCGAGAGACCCAGTACTTC CASSPGLAGRETQYF
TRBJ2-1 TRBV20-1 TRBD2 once TGCAGTGCTATTGACAACGAGGCGGGAGGGCCGTACAATGAGCAGTTCTTC CSAIDNEAGGPYNEQFF
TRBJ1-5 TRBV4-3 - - TGCGCCAGCAGCCAAGATATGGGTATTCAGCCCCAGCATTTT CASSQDMGIQPQHF
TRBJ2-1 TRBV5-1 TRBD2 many TGCGCCAGCAGCACCGGGACTAGCACCTACAATGAGCAGTTCTTC CASSTGTSTYNEQFF
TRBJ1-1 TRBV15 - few TGTGCCACCAGCAGCAGGGATCCTCCGAACACTGAAGCTTTCTTT CATSSRDPPNTEAFF
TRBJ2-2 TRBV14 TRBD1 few TGTGCCAGCAGCTATACCGGGACAGCGAACACCGGGGAGCTGTTTTTT CASSYTGTANTGELFF
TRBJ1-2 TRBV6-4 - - TGTGCCAGCAGTGAGGGGGCTAACTATGGCTACACCTTC CASSEGANYGYTF
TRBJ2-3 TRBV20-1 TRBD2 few TGCAGTGCTAGAGATGGGCAGGGGGCTACTAGCGGGAGATTAGATACGCAGTATTTT CSARDGQGATSGRLDTQYF
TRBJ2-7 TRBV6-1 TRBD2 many TGTGCCAGCAGTCCCGGGACTAGCGGGAGTAGCGAGCAGTACTTC CASSPGTSGSSEQYF
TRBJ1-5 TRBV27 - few TGTGCCAGCAGCGTCGACCTCCTCGGCAATCAGCCCCAGCATTTT CASSVDLLGNQPQHF
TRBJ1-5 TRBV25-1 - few TGTGCCAGCAGTGAGCCCGGGGTGGGGCATCAGCCCCAGCATTTT CASSEPGVGHQPQHF
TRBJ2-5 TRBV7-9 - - TGTGCCAGCGGGCCGACTAGGAAAGAGACCCAGTACTTC CASGPTRKETQYF
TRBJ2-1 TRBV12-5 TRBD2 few TGTGCTAGTGGTTTCCTAAGCGGGAGTCTGAATGAGCAGTTCTTC CASGFLSGSLNEQFF
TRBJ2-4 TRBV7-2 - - TGTGCCAGCAGCTTCCGAGGCAATACTGGAAACATTCAGTACTTC CASSFRGNTGNIQYF
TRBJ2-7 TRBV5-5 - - TGTGCCAGCAGCTTCCGACCGAACTACGAGCAGTACTTC CASSFRPNYEQYF
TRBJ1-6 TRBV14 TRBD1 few TGTGCCAGCAGCCAAGGGGGACAGGGGAGATCACCCCTCCACTTT CASSQGGQGRSPLHF
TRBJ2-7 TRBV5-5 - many TGTGCCAGCAGCTCGACAGACTACGAGCAGTACTTC CASSSTDYEQYF
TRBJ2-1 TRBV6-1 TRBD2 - TGTGCCAGCAGAAGCGGACTAGCGAATTACAATGAGCAGTTCTTC CASRSGLANYNEQFF
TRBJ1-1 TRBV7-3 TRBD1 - TGTGCCAGCAGCAAAACAACAGGGGAGGGCACTGAAGCTTTCTTT CASSKTTGEGTEAFF
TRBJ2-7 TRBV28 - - TGTGCCAGCATGATCCGGGCCCTGCCCGGCTACGAGCAGTACTTC CASMIRALPGYEQYF
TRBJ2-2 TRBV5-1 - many TGCGCCAGCAGGTCGGAGAACACCGGGGAGCTGTTTTTT CASRSENTGELFF
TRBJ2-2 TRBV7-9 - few TGTGCCAGCAGTTCCCAGGTTAACACCGGGGAGCTGTTTTTT CASSSQVNTGELFF
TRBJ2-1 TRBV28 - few TGTGCCAGCAGTTCCACACAGGCCCTGGACTTC CASSSTQALDF
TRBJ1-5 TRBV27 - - TGTGCCAGCAGTCGAGGCAATGGGCCCCAGCATTTT CASSRGNGPQHF
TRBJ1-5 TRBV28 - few TGTGCCAGCAGGGGATTACATCAGACTACCAATCAGCCCCAGCATTTT CASRGLHQTTNQPQHF
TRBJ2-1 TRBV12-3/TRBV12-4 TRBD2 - TGTGCCAGCAGTTCTCCGGGACTAGCGGGGCCCGGTAATGAGCAGTTCTTC CASSSPGLAGPGNEQFF
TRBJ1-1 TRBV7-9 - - TGTGCCAGCAGCCCGACAGAGATGAACACTGAAGCTTTCTTT CASSPTEMNTEAFF
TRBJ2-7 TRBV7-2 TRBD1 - TGTGCCAGCAGCGCCTATTCCGGGACAGGACCCTACGAGCAGTACTTC CASSAYSGTGPYEQYF
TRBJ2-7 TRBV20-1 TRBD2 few TGCAGTGCTAGAACCCTTAGCGGGAAAACGGTCGGGTACGAGCAGTACTTC CSARTLSGKTVGYEQYF
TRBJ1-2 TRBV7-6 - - TGTGCCAGCAGCCCCGGACAGATCGACTATGGCTACACCTTC CASSPGQIDYGYTF
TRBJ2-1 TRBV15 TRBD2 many TGTGCCACCAGCAGGCTAGCGGGAGTTCGTGAGCAGTTCTTC CATSRLAGVREQFF
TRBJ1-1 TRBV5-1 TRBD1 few TGCGCCAGCAGCACCTTACCGCACACGGGACAGGGGGTTTCCCTGAACACTGAAGCTTTCTTT CASSTLPHTGQGVSLNTEAFF
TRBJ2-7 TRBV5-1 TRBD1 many TGCGCCAGCAGCTTGACAGGGGAATACTCCTACGAGCAGTACTTC CASSLTGEYSYEQYF
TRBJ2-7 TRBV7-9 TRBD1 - TGTGCCAGCAGCTCAACAGACAGGGAGCCCTACGAGCAGTACTTC CASSSTDREPYEQYF
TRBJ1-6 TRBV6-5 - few TGTGCCAGCAGATTCGGGGGTTCACCCCTCCACTTT CASRFGGSPLHF
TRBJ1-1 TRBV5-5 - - TGTGCCAGCGCACAATTCAGGAACACTGAAGCTTTCTTT CASAQFRNTEAFF
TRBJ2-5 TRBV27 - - TGTGCCAGCAGTTTATCGACTCAAGAGACCCAGTACTTC CASSLSTQETQYF
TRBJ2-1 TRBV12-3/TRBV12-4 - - TGTGCCAGCAGTTTAAATAGCGAGAACAATGAGCAGTTCTTC CASSLNSENNEQFF
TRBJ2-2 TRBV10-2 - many TGCGCCAGCAGTGAGTTCGGGGAGCTGTTTTTT CASSEFGELFF